This T cell receptor (beta chain) stems from a study of cytomegalovirus exposure and HLA in healthy donors. Findings and limits, study-wide: Across donors, most TCRs were seen rarely, yet some public ones were widespread. About 87% or about 30% of the time was how often most TCR beta V segments were productive, according to an earlier analysis.

PCR primers comprised 60 Vbeta and 13 Jbeta primers. The repertoire was sequenced with immunoSEQ multiplex PCR; TCRdb's copy has only in-frame clones and lacks some. The sample has over 70,000 clones; more than 55% are singletons. Comment on this clone: Its matching antigen is unknown.

The V gene's germline CDR1 is SGHRS and CDR2 YFSETQ. The CDR3 covers 15 residues. The ends lost 4 bases at V and 5 bases at J; junction bases unmatched: 9. The source of this sequence is a woman between 50 and 59 years old in good health and CMV-seropositive. This chain links TRBV5-1 with TRBJ2-5; TRBD1 agrees at 9 bases. Source material: PBMCs. The CDR3 DNA reads as TGCGCCAGCAGCCCAGGGACAGGGATAGGCGAGACCCAGTACTTC. Translating gives CASSPGTGIGETQYF.